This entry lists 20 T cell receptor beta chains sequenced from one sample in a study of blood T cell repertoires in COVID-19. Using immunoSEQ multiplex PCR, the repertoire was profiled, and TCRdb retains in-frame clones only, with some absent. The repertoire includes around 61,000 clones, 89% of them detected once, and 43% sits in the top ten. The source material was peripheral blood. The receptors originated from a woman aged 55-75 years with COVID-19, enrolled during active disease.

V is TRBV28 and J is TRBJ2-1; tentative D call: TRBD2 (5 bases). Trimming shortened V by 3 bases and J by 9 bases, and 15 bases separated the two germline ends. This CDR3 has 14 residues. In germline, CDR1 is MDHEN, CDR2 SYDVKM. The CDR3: CASSFWGRGTEQFF. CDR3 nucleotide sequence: TGTGCCAGCAGTTTTTGGGGTCGGGGTACTGAGCAGTTCTTC.

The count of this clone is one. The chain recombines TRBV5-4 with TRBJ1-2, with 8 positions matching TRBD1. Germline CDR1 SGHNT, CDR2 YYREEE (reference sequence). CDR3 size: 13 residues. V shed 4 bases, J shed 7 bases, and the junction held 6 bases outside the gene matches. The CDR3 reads CASSPSQGGGYTF. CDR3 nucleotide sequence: TGTGCCAGCAGCCCGTCACAGGGGGGTGGCTACACCTTC.

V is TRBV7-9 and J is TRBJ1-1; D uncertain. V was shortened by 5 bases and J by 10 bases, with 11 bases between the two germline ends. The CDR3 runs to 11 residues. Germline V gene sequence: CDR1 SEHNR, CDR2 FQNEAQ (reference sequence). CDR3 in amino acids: CASSRGYGAFF. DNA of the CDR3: TGTGCCAGCAGCCGGGGATACGGAGCTTTCTTT.

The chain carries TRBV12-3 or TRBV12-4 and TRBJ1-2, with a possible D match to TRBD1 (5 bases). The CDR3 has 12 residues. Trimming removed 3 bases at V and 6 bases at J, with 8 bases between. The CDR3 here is CASSFGGDGYTF. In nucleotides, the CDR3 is TGTGCCAGCAGTTTCGGAGGGGATGGCTACACCTTC.

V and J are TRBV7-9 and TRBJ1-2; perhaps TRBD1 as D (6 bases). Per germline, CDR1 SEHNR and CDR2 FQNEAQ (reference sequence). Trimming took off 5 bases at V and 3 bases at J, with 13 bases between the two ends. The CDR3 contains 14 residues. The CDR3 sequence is CASSRSQGDYGYTF. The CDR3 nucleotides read TGTGCCAGCAGCCGCTCACAGGGAGACTATGGCTACACCTTC.

This CDR3 is CASSESRQGRLSDQPQHF. CDR3 nucleotide sequence: TGCGCCAGCAGTGAGTCGCGACAGGGTAGACTGAGTGATCAGCCCCAGCATTTT. The chain links TRBV10-2 to TRBJ1-5; 7 bases line up with TRBD1. Germline values: CDR1 WSHSY, CDR2 SAAADI. CDR3 length: 18 residues. The junction had 13 bases not matched to a gene; V was cut back by 0 bases and J by 5 bases.

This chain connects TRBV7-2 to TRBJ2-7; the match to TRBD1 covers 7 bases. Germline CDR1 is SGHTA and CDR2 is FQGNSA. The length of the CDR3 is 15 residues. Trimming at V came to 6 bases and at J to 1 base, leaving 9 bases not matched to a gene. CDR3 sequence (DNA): TGTGCCAGCAGAAAAGACAGGGTCTCTTCCTACGAGCAGTACTTC. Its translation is CASRKDRVSSYEQYF.

The CDR3 coding sequence is TGTGCCAGCAGCAAGACTAGCGGTAGCTCCTACAATGAGCAGTTCTTC. Translated: CASSKTSGSSYNEQFF. V and J are TRBV5-6 and TRBJ2-1; TRBD2 matches at 9 bases. Germline assignment: CDR1 SGHDT and CDR2 YYEEEE. The length of the CDR3 is 16 residues. J lost 0 bases, V lost 4 bases, and 5 bases had no gene match.

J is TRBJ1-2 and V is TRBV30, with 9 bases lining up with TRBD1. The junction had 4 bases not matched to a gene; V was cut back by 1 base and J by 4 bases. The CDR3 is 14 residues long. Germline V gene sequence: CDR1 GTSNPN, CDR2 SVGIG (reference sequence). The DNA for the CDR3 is TGTGCCTGGAGTGGGACAGGGGTAGGCTATGGCTACACCTTC. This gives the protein CAWSGTGVGYGYTF. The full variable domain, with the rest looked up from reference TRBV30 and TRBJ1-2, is SQTIHQWPATLVQPVGSPLSLECTVEGTSNPNLYWYRQAAGRGLQLLFYSVGIGQISSEVPQNLSASRPQDRQFILSSKKLLLSDSGFYLCAWSGTGVGYGYTFGSGTRLTVV.

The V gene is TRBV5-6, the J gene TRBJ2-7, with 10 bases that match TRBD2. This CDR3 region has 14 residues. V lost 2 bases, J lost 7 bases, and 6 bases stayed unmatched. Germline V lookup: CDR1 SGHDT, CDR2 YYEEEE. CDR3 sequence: CASSFWLAGVEQYF. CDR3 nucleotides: TGTGCCAGCAGCTTTTGGCTAGCGGGGGTTGAGCAGTACTTC.

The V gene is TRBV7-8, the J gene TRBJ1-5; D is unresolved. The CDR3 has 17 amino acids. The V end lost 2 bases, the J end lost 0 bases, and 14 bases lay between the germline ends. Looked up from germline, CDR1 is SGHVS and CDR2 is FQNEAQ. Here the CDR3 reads CASSLRLSAYSNQPQHF. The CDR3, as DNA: TGTGCCAGCAGCTTAAGGTTGTCAGCGTATAGCAATCAGCCCCAGCATTTT.

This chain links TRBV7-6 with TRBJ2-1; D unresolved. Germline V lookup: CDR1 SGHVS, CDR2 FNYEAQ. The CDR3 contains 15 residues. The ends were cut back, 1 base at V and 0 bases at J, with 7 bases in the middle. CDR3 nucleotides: TGTGCCAGCAGCTTAGGGCTAGACTCCTACAATGAGCAGTTCTTC. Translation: CASSLGLDSYNEQFF.

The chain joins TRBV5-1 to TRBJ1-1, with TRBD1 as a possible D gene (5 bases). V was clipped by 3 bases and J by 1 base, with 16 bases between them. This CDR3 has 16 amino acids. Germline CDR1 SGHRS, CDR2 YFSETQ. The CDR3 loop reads CASSWNGGPENTEAFF. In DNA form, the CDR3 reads TGCGCCAGCAGCTGGAACGGGGGTCCCGAGAACACTGAAGCTTTCTTT.

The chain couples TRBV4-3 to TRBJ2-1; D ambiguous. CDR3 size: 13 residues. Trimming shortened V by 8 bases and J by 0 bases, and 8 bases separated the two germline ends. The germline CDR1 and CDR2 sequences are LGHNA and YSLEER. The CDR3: CASAESSYNEQFF. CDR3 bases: TGCGCCAGCGCGGAGTCCTCCTACAATGAGCAGTTCTTC.

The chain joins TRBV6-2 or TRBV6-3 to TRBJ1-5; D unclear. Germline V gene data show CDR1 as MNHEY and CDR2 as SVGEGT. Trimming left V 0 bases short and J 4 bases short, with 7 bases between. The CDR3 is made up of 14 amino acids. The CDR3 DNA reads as TGTGCCAGCAGTTACTCGGGGAGAAATCAGCCCCAGCATTTT. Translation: CASSYSGRNQPQHF.

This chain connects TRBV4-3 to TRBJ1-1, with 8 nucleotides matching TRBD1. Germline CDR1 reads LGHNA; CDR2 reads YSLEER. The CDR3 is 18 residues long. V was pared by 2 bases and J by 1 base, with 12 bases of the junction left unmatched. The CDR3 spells CASSQNGQGIVGNTEAFF. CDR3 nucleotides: TGCGCCAGCAGCCAAAACGGACAGGGTATTGTCGGGAACACTGAAGCTTTCTTT.

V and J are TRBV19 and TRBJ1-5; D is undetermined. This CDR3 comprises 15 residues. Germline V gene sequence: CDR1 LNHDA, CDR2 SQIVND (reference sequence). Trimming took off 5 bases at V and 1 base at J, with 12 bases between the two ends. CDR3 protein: CASSPLQASNQPQHF. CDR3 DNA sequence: TGTGCCAGTAGTCCCCTCCAGGCGAGCAATCAGCCCCAGCATTTT.

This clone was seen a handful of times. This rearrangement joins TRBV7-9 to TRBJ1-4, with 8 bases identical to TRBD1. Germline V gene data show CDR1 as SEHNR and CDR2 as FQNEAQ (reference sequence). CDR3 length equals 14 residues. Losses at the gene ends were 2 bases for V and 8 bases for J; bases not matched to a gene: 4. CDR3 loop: CASSLWQGAEKLFF. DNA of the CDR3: TGTGCCAGCAGCTTATGGCAGGGGGCGGAAAAACTGTTTTTT.

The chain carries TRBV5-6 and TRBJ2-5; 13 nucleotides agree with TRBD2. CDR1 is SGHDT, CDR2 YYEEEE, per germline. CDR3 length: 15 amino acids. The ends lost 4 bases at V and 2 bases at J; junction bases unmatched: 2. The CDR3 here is CASSKGLAGQETQYF. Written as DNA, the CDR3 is TGTGCCAGCAGCAAGGGACTAGCGGGGCAAGAGACCCAGTACTTC.

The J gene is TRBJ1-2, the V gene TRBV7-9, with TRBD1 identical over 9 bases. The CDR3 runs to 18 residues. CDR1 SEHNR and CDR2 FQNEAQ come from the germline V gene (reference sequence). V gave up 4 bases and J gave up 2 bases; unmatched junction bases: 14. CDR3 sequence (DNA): TGTGCCAGCAGCTCGCCCGTTACGGGACAGGGAGGAAACTATGGCTACACCTTC. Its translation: CASSSPVTGQGGNYGYTF.